This section outlines one T cell receptor beta chain sequence together with its context. Its target is unknown. Measured with immunoSEQ multiplex PCR; TCRdb has only the in-frame clones, and not every one. The data show more than 20,000 clones, with around 67% seen just once and 12% held by the top ten. The sample belongs to a study of PD-1 blockade in classical Hodgkin lymphoma. Study background: Nivolumab dosing for patients was 3 mg/kg, administered intravenously every 2 weeks. Study conclusions and caveats: Whatever underlies the repertoire differences (possibly disease activity or prior therapy) remains undefined.

Every patient experienced relapse after autologous stem cell transplantation, and brentuximab vedotin exposure varied. The germline CDR1 and CDR2 sequences are SGHAT and FQNNGV. The CDR3 length is 15 residues. The trim removed 7 bases at V and 4 bases at J, leaving 10 bases unmatched. The chain recombines TRBV11-2 with TRBJ2-5, with 9 nucleotides matching TRBD1. The sequence was obtained from a human donor with classical Hodgkin lymphoma. Specimen: peripheral blood mononuclear cells (PBMCs), collected before the second cycle of nivolumab. CDR3: CASKGTGYVSETQYF. The CDR3 DNA is TGTGCCAGCAAAGGGACAGGGTACGTCTCAGAGACCCAGTACTTC.